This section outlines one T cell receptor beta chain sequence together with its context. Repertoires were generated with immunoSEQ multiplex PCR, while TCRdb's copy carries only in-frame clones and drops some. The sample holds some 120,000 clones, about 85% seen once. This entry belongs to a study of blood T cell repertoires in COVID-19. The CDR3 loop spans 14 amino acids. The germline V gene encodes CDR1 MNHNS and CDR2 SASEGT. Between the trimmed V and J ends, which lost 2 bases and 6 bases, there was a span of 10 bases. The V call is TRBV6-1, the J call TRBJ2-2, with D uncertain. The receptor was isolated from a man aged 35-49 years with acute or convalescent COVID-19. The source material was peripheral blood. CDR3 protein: CASSELTPPGELFF. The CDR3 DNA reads TGTGCCAGCAGTGAACTCACTCCGCCCGGGGAGCTGTTTTTT.